A selection of T cell receptor beta chains follows, all from one sample in a study of cytomegalovirus exposure and HLA in healthy donors. Data came from immunoSEQ multiplex PCR; TCRdb stores just in-frame clones and leaves some out. The sample has roughly 150,000 clones, 80% to 90% seen once; the top ten hold less than 2.5%. Material: PBMCs. The source is a male donor in good health and CMV-seronegative. CDR3s include the opening cysteine and the closing phenylalanine or tryptophan. A D gene is named only where the DNA matches it firmly.

v_gene: TRBV2
d_gene: .
j_gene: TRBJ1-1
CDR3aa: CASSEAATLSAEAFF
CDR3nt: TGTGCCAGCAGTGAAGCGGCCACCTTAAGCGCTGAAGCTTTCTTT

v_gene: TRBV10-3
d_gene: .
j_gene: TRBJ2-1
CDR3aa: CASAVEGYEQFF
CDR3nt: TGTGCCTCCGCTGTCGAGGGATATGAGCAGTTCTTC

v_gene: TRBV7-2
d_gene: TRBD2
j_gene: TRBJ2-1
CDR3aa: CASSPRFLAGFDNEQFF
CDR3nt: TGTGCCAGCAGCCCACGGTTTCTAGCGGGATTTGACAATGAGCAGTTCTTC

v_gene: TRBV28
d_gene: .
j_gene: TRBJ2-5
CDR3aa: CASSLGGFQETQYF
CDR3nt: TGTGCCAGCAGTTTAGGGGGCTTCCAAGAGACCCAGTACTTC

v_gene: TRBV7-9
d_gene: TRBD1
j_gene: TRBJ1-5
CDR3aa: CASSEDRANQPQHF
CDR3nt: TGTGCCAGCAGCGAGGACAGGGCTAATCAGCCCCAGCATTTT

v_gene: TRBV5-1
d_gene: TRBD2
j_gene: TRBJ2-5
CDR3aa: CASSWGPAGGETQYF
CDR3nt: TGCGCCAGCAGCTGGGGCCCGGCGGGAGGGGAGACCCAGTACTTC

v_gene: TRBV4-3
d_gene: .
j_gene: TRBJ2-7
CDR3aa: CASSQELAEVYEQYF
CDR3nt: TGCGCCAGCAGCCAAGAGTTAGCGGAAGTCTACGAGCAGTACTTC

v_gene: TRBV4-3
d_gene: TRBD1
j_gene: TRBJ2-7
CDR3aa: CASSQGTGGSSYEQYF
CDR3nt: TGCGCCAGCAGCCAGGGGACAGGGGGTAGTAGTTACGAGCAGTACTTC

v_gene: TRBV5-1
d_gene: .
j_gene: TRBJ2-3
CDR3aa: CASSLVAGPTDTQYF
CDR3nt: TGCGCCAGCAGCTTGGTCGCAGGTCCCACAGATACGCAGTATTTT

v_gene: TRBV5-1
d_gene: .
j_gene: TRBJ2-3
CDR3aa: CASSLNSALTDTQYF
CDR3nt: TGCGCCAGCAGTCTAAACTCCGCGCTCACAGATACGCAGTATTTT

v_gene: TRBV6-4
d_gene: .
j_gene: TRBJ1-2
CDR3aa: CASFSQGPWGYGYTF
CDR3nt: TGTGCCAGTTTCAGCCAGGGGCCATGGGGCTATGGCTACACCTTC

v_gene: TRBV27
d_gene: TRBD1
j_gene: TRBJ2-6
CDR3aa: CASSDRAGANVLTF
CDR3nt: TGTGCCAGCAGTGACAGGGCCGGGGCCAACGTCCTGACTTTC

v_gene: TRBV30
d_gene: TRBD2
j_gene: TRBJ2-3
CDR3aa: CAWSAGGLAGGTDTQYF
CDR3nt: TGTGCCTGGAGTGCCGGGGGGCTAGCGGGGGGCACAGATACGCAGTATTTT

v_gene: TRBV25-1
d_gene: .
j_gene: TRBJ1-4
CDR3aa: CASSEGQGNEKLFF
CDR3nt: TGTGCCAGCAGTGAAGGTCAGGGTAATGAAAAACTGTTTTTT

v_gene: TRBV15
d_gene: TRBD1
j_gene: TRBJ2-3
CDR3aa: CATSRDPGQGTDTQYF
CDR3nt: TGTGCCACCAGCAGAGATCCGGGACAGGGCACAGATACGCAGTATTTT

v_gene: TRBV5-5
d_gene: .
j_gene: TRBJ1-5
CDR3aa: CASSLATGSQHF
CDR3nt: TGTGCCAGCAGCTTGGCGACAGGATCCCAGCATTTT

v_gene: TRBV29-1
d_gene: TRBD1
j_gene: TRBJ2-7
CDR3aa: CSVELTGGSYEQYF
CDR3nt: TGCAGCGTTGAATTGACAGGGGGCTCCTACGAGCAGTACTTC

v_gene: TRBV4-1
d_gene: .
j_gene: TRBJ2-7
CDR3aa: CASSQVGAQGYEQYF
CDR3nt: TGCGCCAGCAGCCAAGTGGGGGCCCAGGGCTACGAGCAGTACTTC

v_gene: TRBV6-5
d_gene: .
j_gene: TRBJ2-1
CDR3aa: CASRRQSSYNEQFF
CDR3nt: TGTGCCAGCAGACGACAGAGCTCCTACAATGAGCAGTTCTTC

v_gene: TRBV7-3
d_gene: TRBD1
j_gene: TRBJ2-3
CDR3aa: CASSSTGGFTDTQYF
CDR3nt: TGTGCCAGCAGCTCGACAGGGGGTTTTACAGATACGCAGTATTTT

v_gene: TRBV4-3
d_gene: TRBD2
j_gene: TRBJ2-3
CDR3aa: CASSPTVAGSTDTQYF
CDR3nt: TGCGCCAGCAGCCCAACGGTAGCGGGGAGCACAGATACGCAGTATTTT

v_gene: TRBV27
d_gene: TRBD2
j_gene: TRBJ2-7
CDR3aa: CASRRTALAGAEQYF
CDR3nt: TGTGCCAGCAGACGGACCGCCCTAGCGGGGGCCGAGCAGTACTTC

v_gene: TRBV5-8
d_gene: TRBD1
j_gene: TRBJ1-1
CDR3aa: CASSSPKQGAGTEAFF
CDR3nt: TGTGCCAGCAGCTCACCGAAGCAGGGGGCAGGAACTGAAGCTTTCTTT

v_gene: TRBV9
d_gene: .
j_gene: TRBJ2-2
CDR3aa: CASKDGPGTGELFF
CDR3nt: TGTGCCAGCAAGGACGGCCCGGGGACCGGGGAGCTGTTTTTT

v_gene: TRBV28
d_gene: TRBD1
j_gene: TRBJ1-1
CDR3aa: CASRIGQVGTEAFF
CDR3nt: TGTGCCAGCAGAATTGGACAGGTCGGCACTGAAGCTTTCTTT